This entry lists 29 T cell receptor beta chains sequenced from one sample in a study of shared clonotypes between healthy human individuals. Profiled with immunoSEQ multiplex PCR; TCRdb holds only in-frame clones, not every one. The repertoire has approximately 1.5 million clones, 98% of them found once; the top ten carry 0.36%. Material for sequencing was naive CD4+ T cells sorted from blood. This sample's subset: CD45RA+ positively selected. The receptors stem from a man aged 25-45 years in good health.

The chain combines TRBV7-8 with TRBJ2-7, with D possibly being TRBD1 or TRBD2 (5 bases each). V shed 0 bases and J shed 5 bases, with 11 bases lying between them. Germline loops: CDR1 SGHVS, CDR2 FQNEAQ. The CDR3 is made up of 14 amino acids. CDR3 DNA: TGTGCCAGCAGCTTAGCCGGGACGTCCCACGAGCAGTACTTC. This translates into CASSLAGTSHEQYF.

The rearrangement uses TRBV25-1 and TRBJ2-7; either TRBD1 or TRBD2 may supply D (5 bases each). Trimming took off 6 bases at V and 4 bases at J, with 16 bases between the two ends. Germline-derived CDR1 and CDR2 are MGHDK and SYGVNS. There are 14 residues in the CDR3. The CDR3 spells CASRISGPPYEQYF. DNA of the CDR3: TGTGCCAGCAGAATCTCGGGGCCTCCTTACGAGCAGTACTTC.

V is TRBV9 and J is TRBJ2-6; a possible D gene is TRBD1 (6 bases). V was clipped by 3 bases and J by 3 bases, with 19 bases between them. The CDR3 is 18 residues long. From germline, CDR1 is SGDLS and CDR2 YYNGEE. CDR3 amino acids: CASSDRDTPLFGANVLTF. As DNA, the CDR3 is TGTGCCAGCAGCGACCGGGACACCCCTTTGTTTGGGGCCAACGTCCTGACTTTC.

This chain joins TRBV5-1 and TRBJ2-5, with D unresolved. The V gene's germline CDR1 is SGHRS and CDR2 YFSETQ. V lost 3 bases and J lost 0, with 6 bases in between. This CDR3 contains 13 residues. CDR3 bases: TGCGCCAGCAGCTCAGACAACCAAGAGACCCAGTACTTC. Translation: CASSSDNQETQYF.

This clone was counted a single time. CDR3 nucleotide sequence: TGCGCCAGCAGCTTTAGTCCTGTTGGGGAGACCCAGTACTTC. Translating gives CASSFSPVGETQYF. The chain combines TRBV5-1 with TRBJ2-5; D remains unclear. The CDR3 has 14 amino acids. Germline CDR1 reads SGHRS; CDR2 reads YFSETQ. The germline V and J ends were trimmed by 2 bases and 5 bases, with 13 bases remaining between them.

J is TRBJ2-1 and V is TRBV5-4; TRBD2 is a possible D gene (6 bases). Germline lookup yields CDR1 SGHNT and CDR2 YYREEE (reference sequence). The V and J ends lost 0 bases and 2 bases respectively, with 12 bases between them. The CDR3 length is 16 residues. The CDR3 region is CASSLGGDFAYNEQFF. CDR3 sequence (DNA): TGTGCCAGCAGCTTGGGGGGGGACTTCGCCTACAATGAGCAGTTCTTC.

A note on this clone: The same CDR3 is also encoded by other DNA sequences in this sample. The chain uses TRBV5-1 and TRBJ2-7; perhaps TRBD2 as D (5 bases). V was shortened by 0 bases and J by 0 bases, with 7 bases between the two germline ends. The CDR3 has 14 residues. Germline assignment: CDR1 SGHRS and CDR2 YFSETQ. The CDR3 DNA follows: TGCGCCAGCAGCTTGGGCGGGCCCTCCTACGAGCAGTACTTC. Protein sequence: CASSLGGPSYEQYF. Together with reference TRBV5-1 and TRBJ2-7, the CDR3 gives the full variable domain: KAGVTQTPRYLIKTRGQQVTLSCSPISGHRSVSWYQQTPGQGLQFLFEYFSETQRNKGNFPGRFSGRQFSNSRSEMNVSTLELGDSALYLCASSLGGPSYEQYFGPGTRLTVT.

This rearrangement joins TRBV5-8 to TRBJ1-2; D remains ambiguous. Germline V gives CDR1 SGHTS, CDR2 YDEGEE. The CDR3 totals 13 residues. The V end was cut by 7 bases, the J end by 4 bases, with 14 bases between. The chain's CDR3 is CASRTSRIYGYTF. The CDR3 bases are TGTGCCAGCCGGACTTCCCGAATCTATGGCTACACCTTC.

This rearrangement joins TRBV28 to TRBJ2-1; 12 bases are shared with TRBD2. The CDR3 loop spans 21 amino acids. Germline V gene lookup returns CDR1 MDHEN and CDR2 SYDVKM. The trim removed 4 bases at V and 8 bases at J, leaving 24 bases unmatched. The CDR3 spells CASSCVNATAASGRAVYEQFF. The CDR3 bases are TGTGCCAGCAGTTGCGTCAATGCTACCGCGGCTAGCGGGAGGGCTGTCTATGAGCAGTTCTTC.

The chain uses TRBV28 and TRBJ2-5, with a possible D match to TRBD1 (6 bases). Germline-derived CDR1 and CDR2 are MDHEN and SYDVKM. V was pared by 5 bases and J by 5 bases, with 18 bases between. The CDR3 contains 15 residues. The CDR3 loop reads CASSPGAVPHETQYF. The CDR3 DNA reads TGTGCCAGCAGTCCAGGGGCAGTCCCCCATGAGACCCAGTACTTC.

This clone came up once. The rearrangement uses TRBV7-2 and TRBJ1-1; D is unclear. The germline CDR1 and CDR2 sequences are SGHTA and FQGNSA. V lost 1 base and J 5 bases, leaving 8 bases between the germline ends. CDR3 size: 13 residues. This CDR3 is CASSLGPSTEAFF. Here the CDR3 DNA reads TGTGCCAGCAGCTTAGGTCCCTCGACTGAAGCTTTCTTT.

The J gene is TRBJ2-7, the V gene TRBV6-1; D possibly corresponds to TRBD1 (5 bases). Trimming removed 2 bases from V and 2 bases from J, with 13 bases in between. The CDR3 length is 15 residues. Germline V gives CDR1 MNHNS, CDR2 SASEGT. The CDR3 sequence is CASSEPVEDTYEQYF. The CDR3 DNA reads TGTGCCAGCAGTGAACCGGTAGAGGACACCTACGAGCAGTACTTC.

This clone was picked up one time. The chain carries TRBV21-1 and TRBJ2-6; TRBD2 is the table's D call, not checked against the DNA. TRBV21-1 counts as a pseudogene. The CDR3 has 15 amino acids. In DNA, the CDR3 is TGTGCCAGCAGCAACCGGAGCTCTGGGGCCAACGTCCTGACTTTC. Translation gives CASSNRSSGANVLTF.

The chain uses TRBV19 and TRBJ2-7; 9 positions agree with TRBD1. CDR1 and CDR2 from the germline V gene are LNHDA and SQIVND (reference sequence). This CDR3 spans 14 amino acids. Trimming removed 1 base from V and 6 bases from J; junction bases left unmatched: 4. The CDR3 sequence: CASSIGGTGSEQYF. The CDR3 nucleotides read TGTGCCAGTAGTATAGGTGGGACAGGGAGCGAGCAGTACTTC.

The gene calls are TRBV5-1 and TRBJ2-7; TRBD2 agrees at 13 bases. The CDR3 runs 16 residues. In germline, CDR1 is SGHRS, CDR2 YFSETQ. The V gene end was trimmed by 4 bases and the J gene end by 0 bases; junction bases not matched to a gene: 4. The CDR3 DNA reads as TGCGCCAGCAGCCGTGGACTAGCGGGAGCCTCCTACGAGCAGTACTTC. Amino acids: CASSRGLAGASYEQYF.

The J gene is TRBJ1-2, the V gene TRBV5-1; possible D gene TRBD1, 6 bases. The CDR3 runs 16 residues. The germline CDR1 and CDR2 sequences are SGHRS and YFSETQ. V lost 3 bases, J lost 2 bases, and 17 bases lay in between. The CDR3 nucleotides read TGCGCCAGCAGCTCAACGACAGGCCGGCTCAACTATGGCTACACCTTC. Protein: CASSSTTGRLNYGYTF.

In its sample, this clone was seen once. The rearrangement links TRBV6-1 to TRBJ1-1, with TRBD1 matching 9 bases. The CDR3 sequence is 15 residues long. Germline CDR1 and CDR2: MNHNS and SASEGT. Trimming at V came to 3 bases and at J to 5 bases, leaving 7 bases not matched to a gene. CDR3 sequence: CASSDLQGAWTEAFF. CDR3 DNA: TGTGCCAGCAGTGACCTACAGGGGGCGTGGACTGAAGCTTTCTTT.

The chain uses TRBV9 and TRBJ2-1, with D perhaps TRBD1 (6 bases). The CDR3 totals 16 residues. Germline V gene sequence: CDR1 SGDLS, CDR2 YYNGEE. The V end lost 3 bases, the J end lost 2 bases, and 15 bases lay between the germline ends. Written as DNA, the CDR3 is TGTGCCAGCAGCGAGGGCAGGGGATTACCCTACAATGAGCAGTTCTTC. This sequence encodes CASSEGRGLPYNEQFF.

Concerning this clone itself: The sample carries other DNA sequences with the same CDR3. The rearrangement uses TRBV7-2 and TRBJ2-1; unclear D gene. The germline V gene has CDR1 SGHTA and CDR2 FQGNSA. Trimming removed 5 bases from V and 7 bases from J, with 9 bases in between. This CDR3 spans 12 amino acids. CDR3 in amino acids: CASSPQGNEQFF. As DNA, the CDR3 is TGTGCCAGCAGCCCGCAAGGGAATGAGCAGTTCTTC.

The rearrangement links TRBV5-4 to TRBJ2-5, with 9 bases lining up with TRBD1. The germline V gene encodes CDR1 SGHNT and CDR2 YYREEE (reference sequence). V was clipped by 4 bases and J by 5 bases; unmatched bases: 12. The CDR3 totals 16 residues. The CDR3 sequence: CASSTGTGLLRETQYF. The CDR3 DNA is TGTGCCAGCAGCACCGGGACAGGGTTGTTGAGGGAGACCCAGTACTTC.

V usage is TRBV18 and J usage is TRBJ2-5; 14 bases match TRBD2. Germline-derived CDR1 and CDR2 are KGHSH and LQKENI. The CDR3 length is 17 residues. Unmatched junction bases numbered 6, after V lost 1 base and J lost 5 bases. The CDR3 DNA follows: TGTGCCAGCTCACCACTCCCCGGGACTAGCGGGAGCGAGACCCAGTACTTC. Its protein is CASSPLPGTSGSETQYF.

The gene calls are TRBV12-5 and TRBJ1-1; D is unclear. V shed 0 bases and J shed 3 bases, with 8 bases lying between them. Germline CDR1 and CDR2: LGHNT and FRNRAP. CDR3 length equals 14 residues. The CDR3 sequence is CASGLVPGHTEAFF. For the CDR3, the DNA is TGTGCTAGTGGTTTGGTACCAGGTCACACTGAAGCTTTCTTT.

The chain has TRBV5-4 and TRBJ2-7; TRBD2 matches 9 bases. J lost 6 bases, V lost 5 bases, and 9 bases had no gene match. Per the germline V gene, CDR1 is SGHNT and CDR2 is YYREEE (reference sequence). The CDR3 sequence is 14 residues long. The DNA for the CDR3 is TGTGCCAGCAGTCTTCCCGGGACTAGCCGCGAGCAGTACTTC. Its protein is CASSLPGTSREQYF.

The V gene is TRBV7-9, the J gene TRBJ1-1; D gene uncertain. Trimming shortened V by 4 bases and J by 2 bases, and 11 bases separated the two germline ends. Germline lookup yields CDR1 SEHNR and CDR2 FQNEAQ (reference sequence). The CDR3 consists of 14 residues. CDR3 residues: CASSSPPPNTEAFF. The CDR3 DNA follows: TGTGCCAGCAGCTCTCCCCCTCCAAACACTGAAGCTTTCTTT.

The J gene is TRBJ2-1, the V gene TRBV30; 9 positions match TRBD2. Per the germline V gene, CDR1 is GTSNPN and CDR2 is SVGIG (reference sequence). The V segment lost 5 bases and the J segment 6 bases; nucleotides outside the gene matches: 14. There are 16 residues in the CDR3. This CDR3 reads CAWSRGPASGINEQFF. The CDR3 DNA follows: TGTGCCTGGTCCCGAGGGCCGGCTAGCGGGATCAATGAGCAGTTCTTC.

CDR3 loop: CASSGGPGQRNYGYTF. For the CDR3, the DNA is TGCGCCAGCAGCGGGGGGCCAGGACAGCGGAACTATGGCTACACCTTC. The chain links TRBV5-1 to TRBJ1-2; TRBD1 might be the D (6 bases). The germline V gene encodes CDR1 SGHRS and CDR2 YFSETQ. The CDR3 is made up of 16 amino acids. Trimming took off 4 bases at V and 2 bases at J, with 18 bases between the two ends.

This clone was seen only once. The chain recombines TRBV21-1 with TRBJ2-1. TRBV21-1 is a recognized pseudogene. The CDR3 has 14 residues. CDR3 loop: CASSPRVANNEQFF. CDR3 nucleotide sequence: TGTGCCAGCAGCCCACGCGTGGCCAACAATGAGCAGTTCTTC.

The chain has TRBV18 and TRBJ1-3, with D perhaps matching TRBD1 (5 bases). The CDR3 loop spans 16 amino acids. Trimming took 0 bases from V and 0 from J, leaving 9 bases between them. Germline V CDR1 and CDR2: KGHSH, LQKENI. CDR3 DNA: TGTGCCAGCTCACCACCGGCAGGGCGCTCTGGAAACACCATATATTTT. Its translation is CASSPPAGRSGNTIYF. Full variable domain (outside the CDR3, taken from reference TRBV18 and TRBJ1-3): NAGVMQNPRHLVRRRGQEARLRCSPMKGHSHVYWYRQLPEEGLKFMVYLQKENIIDESGMPKERFSAEFPKEGPSILRIQQVVRGDSAAYFCASSPPAGRSGNTIYFGEGSWLTVV.

This clone was seen a single time. The chain combines TRBV18 with TRBJ1-2, with D maybe TRBD1 (5 bases). Germline V gene lookup returns CDR1 KGHSH and CDR2 LQKENI. V was cut by 3 bases and J by 5 bases, with 10 bases left in between. The CDR3 extends over 13 amino acids. The CDR3 sequence: CASSPATEYGYTF. CDR3 coding DNA: TGTGCCAGCTCACCGGCGACAGAATATGGCTACACCTTC. Full variable domain (missing parts from reference TRBV18 and TRBJ1-2): NAGVMQNPRHLVRRRGQEARLRCSPMKGHSHVYWYRQLPEEGLKFMVYLQKENIIDESGMPKERFSAEFPKEGPSILRIQQVVRGDSAAYFCASSPATEYGYTFGSGTRLTVV.